This TCR beta chain was recorded in a study of T cells in Graves' hyperthyroidism and ophthalmopathy. Study-level background: Peripheral blood was taken when the disease was first diagnosed, before any treatment began. Broader study findings: Ophthalmopathy was separated from stable hyperthyroidism by a 13 V-J model. Most thyroid clonotypes that were expanded above 0.001 also turned up in blood.

There are a few counts of this clonotype. The antigen remains unidentified. Amplification targeted TCR beta CDR3 regions from RNA transcripts. In the first-round RT-PCR of the TCR CDR3, the HTBI primer set was used. TCRdb reprocessed the multiplex PCR reads via MiXCR and lists one record per CDR3 protein. The sample lists approximately 740,000 distinct CDR3 sequences; 14% were seen once. The CDR3 has 16 amino acids. Per germline, CDR1 LGHNA and CDR2 YSLEER. V was clipped by 1 base and J by 5 bases; unmatched bases: 7. Uncontrolled infection, other autoimmune disease, pregnancy or lactation disqualified patients from enrolment.

The chain joins TRBV4-3 to TRBJ2-1, with TRBD2 matching over 8 bases. This sequence was found in a young woman with Graves' hyperthyroidism. The sequencing sample was made of blood. CDR3 in DNA: TGCGCCAGCAGCCAAGCCCCGGGACTAGTGAACAATGAGCAGTTCTTC. Its translation is CASSQAPGLVNNEQFF.